The 27 T cell receptor beta chains below all came from one sample that was sequenced in a study of T-cell reconstitution after alpha-beta-depleted transplantation in children. Library preparation (for TCRbeta) was performed with unique molecular identifiers. TCRdb processed the PCR reads anew with MiXCR; each CDR3 protein has one entry. This sample has some 300,000 distinct CDR3 sequences; 10% occur once, and the top ten carry just under 7.5%. The material sequenced was PBMCs, taken before TCRalphabeta/CD19-depleted stem cell transplant. The receptors were gathered from a boy under two years old with acute myeloid leukemia, due to receive a stem cell transplant.

This chain links TRBV30 with TRBJ2-1, with D unresolved. Trimming removed 4 bases at V and 2 bases at J, with 15 bases between. The V gene's germline CDR1 is GTSNPN and CDR2 SVGIG (reference sequence). This CDR3 comprises 15 residues. The CDR3 loop reads CAWTRPTRPYNEQFF. CDR3 nucleotides: TGTGCCTGGACCCGACCAACTCGACCCTACAATGAGCAGTTCTTC. Full variable domain (outside the CDR3, taken from reference TRBV30 and TRBJ2-1): SQTIHQWPATLVQPVGSPLSLECTVEGTSNPNLYWYRQAAGRGLQLLFYSVGIGQISSEVPQNLSASRPQDRQFILSSKKLLLSDSGFYLCAWTRPTRPYNEQFFGPGTRLTVL.

At least ten counts were recorded for this clonotype. The chain combines TRBV20-1 with TRBJ1-6; 7 bases are shared with TRBD1. V shed 1 base and J 6 bases; nucleotides not matched to a gene: 3. Germline V gives CDR1 DFQATT, CDR2 SNEGSKA (reference sequence). The CDR3 has 14 amino acids. CDR3 region: CSARGGTANSPLHF. The CDR3 DNA is TGCAGTGCTAGAGGCGGGACAGCTAATTCACCCCTCCACTTT.

The sample holds many counts of this clonotype. The chain joins TRBV29-1 to TRBJ1-1; D is unresolved. Germline CDR1 is SQVTM and CDR2 is ANQGSEA. V lost 8 bases and J lost 8, with 24 bases in between. The CDR3 contains 14 residues. The CDR3 is CSQAAPWGGSEAFF. CDR3 nucleotide sequence: TGCAGCCAGGCCGCCCCTTGGGGAGGATCCGAAGCTTTCTTT.

This clonotype has a count of ten or more. The rearrangement links TRBV12-3 or TRBV12-4 to TRBJ2-5, with D possibly being TRBD1 (6 bases). This CDR3 has 12 amino acids. V was pared by 6 bases and J by 4 bases, with 9 bases between. CDR3 protein: CASSGQRETQYF. CDR3 coding DNA: TGTGCCAGCAGCGGACAGCGAGAGACCCAGTACTTC.

About this clonotype: A much larger clone is a single base away; this may be a read error. J is TRBJ1-6 and V is TRBV6-5; 9 positions match TRBD1. CDR3 length: 15 amino acids. Germline CDR1 MNHEY, CDR2 SVGAGI. CDR3 protein: CAGSYSGQGNSPLHF. The CDR3 nucleotides are TGTGCCGGCAGTTACTCGGGACAGGGTAATTCACCCCTCCACTTT.

Many counts were recorded for this clonotype. This chain joins TRBV7-9 and TRBJ1-2; D ambiguous. The germline V and J ends were trimmed by 3 bases and 4 bases, with 9 bases remaining between them. The CDR3 length is 13 residues. The germline CDR1 and CDR2 sequences are SEHNR and FQNEAQ (reference sequence). This CDR3 reads CASSFRQFYGYTF. Written as DNA, the CDR3 is TGTGCCAGCAGCTTTAGGCAGTTCTATGGCTACACCTTC.

This clonotype has a handful of counts. V usage is TRBV20-1 and J usage is TRBJ1-3; the D is unclear. Germline V CDR1 and CDR2: DFQATT, SNEGSKA (reference sequence). This CDR3 has 13 residues. V gave up 2 bases and J gave up 0 bases, with 5 bases separating them. CDR3 residues: CSARQVSGNTIYF. The CDR3 DNA sequence: TGCAGTGCTAGACAGGTCTCTGGAAACACCATATATTTT.

In its sample, this clonotype was seen many times. CDR3 sequence reads: CASSLSGGNTGELFF. For the CDR3, the DNA is TGTGCCAGCAGCCTCAGCGGGGGAAACACCGGGGAGCTGTTTTTT. The chain links TRBV7-3 to TRBJ2-2; 8 bases line up with TRBD2. Germline CDR1 and CDR2: SGHTA and FQGTGA. The CDR3 contains 15 residues. The V and J ends lost 5 bases and 2 bases, in that order; junction bases with no gene match: 4. Using reference TRBV7-3 and TRBJ2-2 for the parts outside the CDR3, the full variable domain is GAGVSQTPSNKVTEKGKYVELRCDPISGHTALYWYRQSLGQGPEFLIYFQGTGAADDSGLPNDRFFAVRPEGSVSTLKIQRTERGDSAVYLCASSLSGGNTGELFFGEGSRLTVL.

This clonotype was observed at least ten times. This chain links TRBV28 with TRBJ2-5; no firm D call. V was clipped by 3 bases and J by 5 bases, with 16 bases between them. There are 15 residues in the CDR3. Looked up from germline, CDR1 is MDHEN and CDR2 is SYDVKM. CDR3 loop: CASSLDPYGRETQYF. The DNA for the CDR3 is TGTGCCAGCAGTTTGGACCCCTATGGCCGGGAGACCCAGTACTTC.

In its sample, this clonotype was seen many times. This chain joins TRBV12-3 or TRBV12-4 and TRBJ2-2; TRBD1 matches 7 bases. The length of the CDR3 is 17 residues. The V segment lost 5 bases and the J segment 0 bases; nucleotides outside the gene matches: 9. CDR3 sequence reads: CASSPPQGDPNTGELFF. In nucleotides, the CDR3 is TGTGCCAGCAGTCCCCCCCAGGGGGACCCGAACACCGGGGAGCTGTTTTTT.

This clonotype was counted many times. This chain uses TRBV5-1 with TRBJ2-7, with 7 positions matching TRBD1. V shed 1 base and J 3 bases; nucleotides not matched to a gene: 7. Looked up from germline, CDR1 is SGHRS and CDR2 is YFSETQ. CDR3 size: 15 residues. Here the CDR3 DNA reads TGCGCCAGCAGCTTGTCGGTGACAGGGATCTACGAGCAGTACTTC. Its translation: CASSLSVTGIYEQYF.

About this clonotype: A much larger clone differs by one base, so this may be a read error. The gene calls are TRBV5-1 and TRBJ2-5; D is uncertain. The CDR3 contains 16 residues. Germline CDR1 reads SGHRS; CDR2 reads YFSETQ. Trimming took 0 bases from V and 4 from J, leaving 16 bases between them. CDR3: CASSLGGTGVGETQYF. The CDR3 nucleotides are TGCGCCAGCAGCTTGGGAGGAACCGGAGTAGGAGAGACCCAGTACTTC.

Many counts were recorded for this clonotype. V usage is TRBV3-1 and J usage is TRBJ1-5; no reliable D call. The CDR3 consists of 15 residues. With 1 base removed from V and 0 bases from J, the gap between germline ends came to 7 bases. Germline V gene data show CDR1 as LGHDT and CDR2 as YNNKEL (reference sequence). The CDR3 here is CASSQAGNSNQPQHF. The CDR3 nucleotides read TGTGCCAGCAGCCAAGCTGGGAATAGCAATCAGCCCCAGCATTTT. The full variable domain, with the rest looked up from reference TRBV3-1 and TRBJ1-5, is DTAVSQTPKYLVTQMGNDKSIKCEQNLGHDTMYWYKQDSKKFLKIMFSYNNKELIINETVPNRFSPKSPDKAHLNLHINSLELGDSAVYFCASSQAGNSNQPQHFGDGTRLSIL.

In this sample, this clonotype turned up a few times. The chain recombines TRBV7-2 with TRBJ2-1; D unresolved. The CDR3 is made up of 17 amino acids. Looked up from germline, CDR1 is SGHTA and CDR2 is FQGNSA. Trimming cost V 5 bases and J 1 base, with 18 bases left between them. As DNA, the CDR3 is TGTGCCAGCAGCGCAAGCAGGTGGGATAGGTCCTACAATGAGCAGTTCTTC. It translates to CASSASRWDRSYNEQFF. Full variable domain (outside the CDR3, taken from reference TRBV7-2 and TRBJ2-1): GAGVSQSPSNKVTEKGKDVELRCDPISGHTALYWYRQSLGQGLEFLIYFQGNSAPDKSGLPSDRFSAERTGGSVSTLTIQRTQQEDSAVYLCASSASRWDRSYNEQFFGPGTRLTVL.

The chain is built from TRBV6-5 and TRBJ2-7, with D perhaps matching TRBD2 (6 bases). This CDR3 is 14 amino acids long. The germline V gene has CDR1 MNHEY and CDR2 SVGAGI. V was shortened by 4 bases and J by 0 bases, with 10 bases between the two germline ends. CDR3 in amino acids: CASSFDGGSYEQYF. The CDR3 DNA sequence: TGTGCCAGCAGTTTTGACGGGGGCTCCTACGAGCAGTACTTC.

In this sample, this clonotype turned up many times. The rearrangement uses TRBV12-3 or TRBV12-4 and TRBJ1-1, with D possibly matching TRBD1 (5 bases). The CDR3 totals 14 residues. V lost 7 bases and J 1 base, leaving 13 bases between the germline ends. This CDR3 is CASIPGKRNTEAFF. The CDR3 DNA is TGTGCCAGCATACCAGGGAAACGGAACACTGAAGCTTTCTTT.

This clonotype came up many times. J is TRBJ1-5 and V is TRBV7-9, with a tentative D call TRBD1 (6 bases). V lost 5 bases to trimming and J lost 7 bases, with 15 bases between them. The length of the CDR3 is 14 residues. Per germline, CDR1 SEHNR and CDR2 FQNEAQ (reference sequence). The chain's CDR3 is CASSPDGGGQPQHF. In DNA form, the CDR3 reads TGTGCCAGCAGCCCGGACGGGGGCGGGCAGCCCCAGCATTTT.

This chain joins TRBV4-3 and TRBJ2-1; no clear D. Germline CDR1 reads LGHNA; CDR2 reads YSLEER. This CDR3 has 14 amino acids. Trimming left V 4 bases short and J 6 bases short, with 13 bases between. The chain's CDR3 is CASSLSGFGNEQFF. CDR3 DNA: TGCGCCAGCAGCCTATCTGGCTTCGGCAATGAGCAGTTCTTC.

This chain joins TRBV27 and TRBJ2-1; D not certain. Trimming removed 0 bases from V and 6 bases from J, with 6 bases in between. CDR1 and CDR2 from the germline V gene are MNHEY and SMNVEV (reference sequence). The CDR3 runs 13 residues. The CDR3 spells CASSLSYSNEQFF. In nucleotides, the CDR3 is TGTGCCAGCAGTTTATCCTACTCCAATGAGCAGTTCTTC.

The J gene is TRBJ1-5, the V gene TRBV20-1, with D possibly being TRBD1 (5 bases). From germline, CDR1 is DFQATT and CDR2 SNEGSKA (reference sequence). V was cut by 0 bases and J by 7 bases, with 7 bases left in between. The length of the CDR3 is 12 residues. In nucleotides, the CDR3 is TGCAGTGCTAGAGACCCAGGGCAGCCCCAGCATTTT. It translates to CSARDPGQPQHF.

This clonotype was seen repeatedly, ten times or more. This chain uses TRBV9 with TRBJ2-7; 8 bases map to TRBD1. The CDR3 is made up of 15 amino acids. The ends lost 5 bases at V and 0 bases at J; junction bases unmatched: 7. CDR1 is SGDLS, CDR2 YYNGEE, per germline. CDR3 DNA sequence: TGTGCCAGCAGTCCGGACAGGGTAGGCTCCTACGAGCAGTACTTC. Encoded protein: CASSPDRVGSYEQYF.

This clonotype was observed many times. CDR3 protein: CSARLAGGSDTQYF. In DNA, the CDR3 is TGCAGTGCCCGACTAGCGGGAGGATCAGATACGCAGTATTTT. This chain joins TRBV20-1 and TRBJ2-3; 13 bases are shared with TRBD2. The CDR3 has 14 amino acids. Germline loops: CDR1 DFQATT, CDR2 SNEGSKA (reference sequence). Trimming at V came to 6 bases and at J to 4 bases, leaving 4 bases not matched to a gene.

In its sample, this clonotype was seen many times. V is TRBV5-6 and J is TRBJ1-1, with D maybe TRBD1 (5 bases). The germline V gene encodes CDR1 SGHDT and CDR2 YYEEEE. CDR3 length: 15 amino acids. V was shortened by 1 base and J by 4 bases, with 14 bases between the two germline ends. The CDR3 spells CASSLIRPGSTEAFF. For the CDR3, the DNA is TGTGCCAGCAGCTTGATCCGACCAGGGAGCACTGAAGCTTTCTTT.

The table lists this clonotype with many counts. The V and J genes are TRBV7-8 and TRBJ1-1, with a possible D match to TRBD1 (5 bases). The length of the CDR3 is 14 residues. V was pared by 5 bases and J by 1 base, with 11 bases between. Germline V gene data show CDR1 as SGHVS and CDR2 as FQNEAQ. The CDR3 is CASSPREGNTEAFF. The CDR3 DNA follows: TGTGCCAGCAGCCCCAGGGAGGGGAACACTGAAGCTTTCTTT.

This clonotype was counted at least ten times. The chain recombines TRBV4-3 with TRBJ1-2; D remains ambiguous. Germline V gene data show CDR1 as LGHNA and CDR2 as YSLEER. Trimming stripped 0 bases from V and 6 bases from J, with 11 bases between. The length of the CDR3 is 14 residues. The CDR3 nucleotides read TGCGCCAGCAGCCAAGATAGTGGAGGGAATGGCTACACCTTC. It yields the protein CASSQDSGGNGYTF.

This clonotype has ten or more counts. V is TRBV7-2 and J is TRBJ2-7; D possibly uses TRBD1 or TRBD2 (7 bases each). Germline CDR1 is SGHTA and CDR2 is FQGNSA. There are 13 residues in the CDR3. Trimming took 5 bases from V and 6 from J, leaving 14 bases between them. For the CDR3, the DNA is TGTGCCAGCAGCCTAGGGAGGGGGCCCGAGCAGTACTTC. Its translation is CASSLGRGPEQYF.

This clonotype has ten or more counts. The chain combines TRBV12-3 or TRBV12-4 with TRBJ2-7; D gene unclear. The V gene lost 2 bases and the J gene lost 4 bases, with 15 bases spanning the gap. This CDR3 region has 15 residues. For the CDR3, the DNA is TGTGCCAGCAGTTTATGGCCAGCCGCGAGGTACGAGCAGTACTTC. Protein: CASSLWPAARYEQYF.